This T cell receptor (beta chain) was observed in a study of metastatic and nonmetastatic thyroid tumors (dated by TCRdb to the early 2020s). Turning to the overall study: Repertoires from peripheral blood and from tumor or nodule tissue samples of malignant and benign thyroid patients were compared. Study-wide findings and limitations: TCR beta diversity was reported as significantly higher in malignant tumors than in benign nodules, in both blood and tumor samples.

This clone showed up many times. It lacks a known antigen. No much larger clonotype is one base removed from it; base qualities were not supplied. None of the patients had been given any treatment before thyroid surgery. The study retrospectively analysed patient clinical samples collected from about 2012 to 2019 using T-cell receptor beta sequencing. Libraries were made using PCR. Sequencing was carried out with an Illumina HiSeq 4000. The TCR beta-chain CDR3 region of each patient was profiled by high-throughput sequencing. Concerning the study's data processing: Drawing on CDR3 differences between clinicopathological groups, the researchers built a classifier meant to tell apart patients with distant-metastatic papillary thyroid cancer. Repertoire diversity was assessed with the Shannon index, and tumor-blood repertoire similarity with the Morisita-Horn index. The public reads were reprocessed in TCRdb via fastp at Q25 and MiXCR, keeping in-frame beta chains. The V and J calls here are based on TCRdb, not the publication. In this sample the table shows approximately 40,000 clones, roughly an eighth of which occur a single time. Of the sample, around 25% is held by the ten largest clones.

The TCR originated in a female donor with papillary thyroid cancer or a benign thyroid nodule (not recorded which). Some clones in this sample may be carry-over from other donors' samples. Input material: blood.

The DNA reads TGTGCCAGCAGCCCAAAGGGTCCCTACGAGCAGTACTTC. Its translation reads: CASSPKGPYEQYF. The chain couples TRBV7-9 to TRBJ2-7; too little of a D gene remains to name it. Taken from cysteine to phenylalanine, the CDR3 has 13 residues. Only the CDR3 portion is preserved as DNA: 39 bases, with reading frame beginning at the first base. V is reduced by 5 bases and J by 2 bases, leaving a spacing of 10 bases between them. In the germline V gene (reference sequence), CDR1 corresponds to SEHNR and CDR2 to FQNEAQ.